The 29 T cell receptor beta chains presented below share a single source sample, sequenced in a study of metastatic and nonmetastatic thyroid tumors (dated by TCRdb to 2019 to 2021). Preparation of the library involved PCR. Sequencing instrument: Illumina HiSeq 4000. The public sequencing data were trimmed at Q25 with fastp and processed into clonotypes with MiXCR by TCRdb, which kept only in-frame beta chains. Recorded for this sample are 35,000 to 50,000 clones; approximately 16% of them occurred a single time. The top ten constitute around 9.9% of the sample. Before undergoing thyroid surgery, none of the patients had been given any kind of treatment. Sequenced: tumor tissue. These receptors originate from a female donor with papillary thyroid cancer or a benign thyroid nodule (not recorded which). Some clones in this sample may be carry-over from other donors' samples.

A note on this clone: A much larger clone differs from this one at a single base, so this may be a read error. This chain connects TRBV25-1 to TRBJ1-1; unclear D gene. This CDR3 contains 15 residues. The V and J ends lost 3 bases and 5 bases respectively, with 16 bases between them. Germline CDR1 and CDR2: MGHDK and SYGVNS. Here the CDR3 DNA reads TGTGCCAGCAGTGATGTGACCTCCCGGTCGACTGAAGCTTTCTTT. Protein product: CASSDVTSRSTEAFF. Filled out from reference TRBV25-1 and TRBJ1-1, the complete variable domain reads EADIYQTPRYLVIGTGKKITLECSQTMGHDKMYWYQQDPGMELHLIHYSYGVNSTEKGDLSSESTVSRIRTEHFPLTLESARPSHTSQYLCASSDVTSRSTEAFFGQGTRLTVV.

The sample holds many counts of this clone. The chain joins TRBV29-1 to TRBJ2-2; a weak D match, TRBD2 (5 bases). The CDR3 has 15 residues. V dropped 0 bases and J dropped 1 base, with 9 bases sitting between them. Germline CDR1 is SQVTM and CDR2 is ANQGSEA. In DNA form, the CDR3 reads TGCAGCGTTGAAGATTTCGGGGTGAACACCGGGGAGCTGTTTTTT. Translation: CSVEDFGVNTGELFF.

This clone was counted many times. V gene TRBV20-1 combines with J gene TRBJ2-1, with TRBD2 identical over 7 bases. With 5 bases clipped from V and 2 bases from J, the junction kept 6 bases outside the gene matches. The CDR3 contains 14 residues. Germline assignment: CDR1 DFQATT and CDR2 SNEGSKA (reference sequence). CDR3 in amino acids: CSAGERETYNEQFF. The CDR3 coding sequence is TGCAGTGCTGGGGAGCGGGAAACCTACAATGAGCAGTTCTTC.

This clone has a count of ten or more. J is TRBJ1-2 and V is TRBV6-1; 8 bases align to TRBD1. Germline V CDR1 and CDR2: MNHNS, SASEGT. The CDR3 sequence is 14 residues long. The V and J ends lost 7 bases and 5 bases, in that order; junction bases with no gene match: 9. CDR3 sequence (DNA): TGTGCCAGCACCGATTTCGGGACAGGATATGGCTACACCTTC. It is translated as CASTDFGTGYGYTF.

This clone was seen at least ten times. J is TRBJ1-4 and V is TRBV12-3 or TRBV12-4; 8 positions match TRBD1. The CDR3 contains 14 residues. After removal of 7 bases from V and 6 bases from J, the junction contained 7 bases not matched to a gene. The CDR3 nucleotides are TGTGCCAGCACCGAACAGGGGGGTTATGAAAAACTGTTTTTT. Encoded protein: CASTEQGGYEKLFF.

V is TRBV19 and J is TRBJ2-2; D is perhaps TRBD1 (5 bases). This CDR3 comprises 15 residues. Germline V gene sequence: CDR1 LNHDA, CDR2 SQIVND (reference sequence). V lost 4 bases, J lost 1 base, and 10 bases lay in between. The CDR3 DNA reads TGTGCCAGTAGTAAACGACAGAAGAACACCGGGGAGCTGTTTTTT. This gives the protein CASSKRQKNTGELFF. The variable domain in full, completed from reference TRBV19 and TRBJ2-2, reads DGGITQSPKYLFRKEGQNVTLSCEQNLNHDAMYWYRQDPGQGLRLIYYSQIVNDFQKGDIAEGYSVSREKKESFPLTVTSAQKNPTAFYLCASSKRQKNTGELFFGEGSRLTVL.

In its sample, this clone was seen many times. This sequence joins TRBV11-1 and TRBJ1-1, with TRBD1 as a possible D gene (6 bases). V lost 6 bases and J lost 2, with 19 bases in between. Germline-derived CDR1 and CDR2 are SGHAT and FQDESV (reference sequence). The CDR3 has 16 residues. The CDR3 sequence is CASRPSERGVNTEAFF. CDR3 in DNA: TGTGCCAGCAGGCCATCGGAAAGGGGGGTTAACACTGAAGCTTTCTTT.

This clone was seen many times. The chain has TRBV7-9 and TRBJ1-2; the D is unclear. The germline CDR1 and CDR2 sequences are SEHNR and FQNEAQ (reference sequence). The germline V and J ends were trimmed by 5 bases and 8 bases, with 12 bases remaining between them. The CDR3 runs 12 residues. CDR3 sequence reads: CASSPNLGGYTF. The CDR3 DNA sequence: TGTGCCAGCAGCCCAAACTTGGGGGGCTACACCTTC. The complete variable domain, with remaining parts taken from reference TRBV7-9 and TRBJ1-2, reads DTGVSQNPRHKITKRGQNVTFRCDPISEHNRLYWYRQTLGQGPEFLTYFQNEAQLEKSRLLSDRFSAERPKGSFSTLEIQRTEQGDSAMYLCASSPNLGGYTFGSGTRLTVV.

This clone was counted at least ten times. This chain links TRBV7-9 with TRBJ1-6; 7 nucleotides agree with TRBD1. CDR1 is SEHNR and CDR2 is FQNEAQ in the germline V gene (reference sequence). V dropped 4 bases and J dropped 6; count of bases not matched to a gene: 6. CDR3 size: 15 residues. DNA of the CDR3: TGTGCCAGCAGCTCACCGGGACAGCTTAATTCACCCCTCCACTTT. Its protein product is CASSSPGQLNSPLHF.

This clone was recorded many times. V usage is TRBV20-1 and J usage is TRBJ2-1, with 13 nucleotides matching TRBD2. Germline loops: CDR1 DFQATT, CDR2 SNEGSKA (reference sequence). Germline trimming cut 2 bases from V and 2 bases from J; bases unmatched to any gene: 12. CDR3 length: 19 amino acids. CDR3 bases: TGCAGTGCTAGACCGCCCGCTACTAGCGGGAGGGCCGCCTACAATGAGCAGTTCTTC. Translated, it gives CSARPPATSGRAAYNEQFF.

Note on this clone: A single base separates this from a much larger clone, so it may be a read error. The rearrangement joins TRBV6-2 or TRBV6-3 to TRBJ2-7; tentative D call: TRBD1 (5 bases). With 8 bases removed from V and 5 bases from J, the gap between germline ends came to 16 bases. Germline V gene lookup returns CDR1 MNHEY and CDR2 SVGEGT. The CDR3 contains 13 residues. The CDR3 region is CASGAAEGHEQYF. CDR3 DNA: TGTGCCAGCGGGGCAGCCGAAGGTCACGAGCAGTACTTC.

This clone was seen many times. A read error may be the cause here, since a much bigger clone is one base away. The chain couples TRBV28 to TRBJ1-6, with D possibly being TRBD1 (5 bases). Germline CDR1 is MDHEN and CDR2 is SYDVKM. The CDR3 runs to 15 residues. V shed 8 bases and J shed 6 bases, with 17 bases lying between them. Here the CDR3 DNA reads TGTGCCAGCGGTTCCAAGGGGCATCCTAATTCACCCCTCCACTTT. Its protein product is CASGSKGHPNSPLHF.

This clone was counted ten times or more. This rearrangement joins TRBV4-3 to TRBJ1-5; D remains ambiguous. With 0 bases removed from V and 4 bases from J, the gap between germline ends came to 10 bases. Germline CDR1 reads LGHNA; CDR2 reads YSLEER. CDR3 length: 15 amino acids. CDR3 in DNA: TGCGCCAGCAGCCAAGATAACAGCCTTAATCAGCCCCAGCATTTT. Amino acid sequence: CASSQDNSLNQPQHF.

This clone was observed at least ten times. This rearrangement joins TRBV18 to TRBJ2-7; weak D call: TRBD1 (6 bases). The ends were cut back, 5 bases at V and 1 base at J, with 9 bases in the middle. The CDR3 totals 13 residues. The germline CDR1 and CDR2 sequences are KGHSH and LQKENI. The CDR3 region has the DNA TGTGCCAGCTCAGGACAGAAATCCTACGAGCAGTACTTC. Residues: CASSGQKSYEQYF.

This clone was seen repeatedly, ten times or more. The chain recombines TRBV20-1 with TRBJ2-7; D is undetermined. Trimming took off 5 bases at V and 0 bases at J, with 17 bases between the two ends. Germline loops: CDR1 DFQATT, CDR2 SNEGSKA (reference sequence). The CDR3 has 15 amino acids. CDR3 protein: CSAPLSIPPSYEQYF. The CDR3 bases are TGCAGTGCTCCCCTAAGTATCCCGCCCTCCTACGAGCAGTACTTC.

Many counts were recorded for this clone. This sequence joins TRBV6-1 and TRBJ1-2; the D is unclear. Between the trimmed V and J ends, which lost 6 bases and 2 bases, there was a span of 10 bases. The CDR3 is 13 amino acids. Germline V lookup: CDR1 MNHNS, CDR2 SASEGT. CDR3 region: CASRSGFNYGYTF. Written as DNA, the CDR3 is TGTGCCAGCAGGTCGGGGTTCAACTATGGCTACACCTTC.

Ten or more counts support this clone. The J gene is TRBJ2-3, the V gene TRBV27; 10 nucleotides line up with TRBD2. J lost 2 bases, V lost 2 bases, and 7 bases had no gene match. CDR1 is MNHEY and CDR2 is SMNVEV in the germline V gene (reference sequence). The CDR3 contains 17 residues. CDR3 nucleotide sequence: TGTGCCAGCAGTTTAAAACCTAGCGGGGGCCTCACAGATACGCAGTATTTT. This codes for CASSLKPSGGLTDTQYF.

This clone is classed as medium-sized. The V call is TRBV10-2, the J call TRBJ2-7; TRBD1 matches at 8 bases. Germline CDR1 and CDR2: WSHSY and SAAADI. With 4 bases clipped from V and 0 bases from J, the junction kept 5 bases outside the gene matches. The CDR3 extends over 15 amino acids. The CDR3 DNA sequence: TGCGCCAGCAGTGGAGACAGGGGCCTCTCCTACGAGCAGTACTTC. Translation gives CASSGDRGLSYEQYF.

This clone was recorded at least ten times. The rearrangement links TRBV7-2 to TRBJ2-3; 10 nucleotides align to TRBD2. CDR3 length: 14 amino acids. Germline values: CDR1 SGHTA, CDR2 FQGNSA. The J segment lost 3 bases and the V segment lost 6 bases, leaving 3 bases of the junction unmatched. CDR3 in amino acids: CASRSGLATDTQYF. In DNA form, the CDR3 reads TGTGCCAGCAGATCGGGACTAGCGACAGATACGCAGTATTTT.

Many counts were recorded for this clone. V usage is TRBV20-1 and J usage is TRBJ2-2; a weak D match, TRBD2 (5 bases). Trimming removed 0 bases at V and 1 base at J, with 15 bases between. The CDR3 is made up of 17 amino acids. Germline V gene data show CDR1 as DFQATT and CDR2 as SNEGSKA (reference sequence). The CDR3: CSARDRGLRRNTGELFF. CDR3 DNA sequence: TGCAGTGCTAGAGATCGGGGATTGAGACGGAACACCGGGGAGCTGTTTTTT.

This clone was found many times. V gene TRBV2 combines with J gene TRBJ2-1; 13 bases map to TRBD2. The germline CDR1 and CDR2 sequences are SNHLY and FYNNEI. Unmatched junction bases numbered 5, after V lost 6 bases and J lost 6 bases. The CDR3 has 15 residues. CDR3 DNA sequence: TGTGCCAGCAGCAAACTAGCGGGAGGGCTCAATGAGCAGTTCTTC. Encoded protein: CASSKLAGGLNEQFF. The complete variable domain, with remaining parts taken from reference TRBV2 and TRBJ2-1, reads EPEVTQTPSHQVTQMGQEVILRCVPISNHLYFYWYRQILGQKVEFLVSFYNNEISEKSEIFDDQFSVERPDGSNFTLKIRSTKLEDSAMYFCASSKLAGGLNEQFFGPGTRLTVL.

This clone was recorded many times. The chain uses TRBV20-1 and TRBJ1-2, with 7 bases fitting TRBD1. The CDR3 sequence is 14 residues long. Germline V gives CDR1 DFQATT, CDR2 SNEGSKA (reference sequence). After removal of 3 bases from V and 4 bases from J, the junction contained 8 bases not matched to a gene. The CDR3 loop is CSARDRGQIYGYTF. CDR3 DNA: TGCAGTGCTAGGGATAGGGGACAGATCTATGGCTACACCTTC.

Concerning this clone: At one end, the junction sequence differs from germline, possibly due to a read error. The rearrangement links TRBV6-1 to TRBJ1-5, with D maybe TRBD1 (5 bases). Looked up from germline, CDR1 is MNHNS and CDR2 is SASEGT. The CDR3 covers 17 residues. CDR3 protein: CASRSPLAGERHQPQHF. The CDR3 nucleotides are TGCGCCAGCAGAAGTCCCCTGGCGGGGGAGAGGCATCAGCCCCAGCATTTT.

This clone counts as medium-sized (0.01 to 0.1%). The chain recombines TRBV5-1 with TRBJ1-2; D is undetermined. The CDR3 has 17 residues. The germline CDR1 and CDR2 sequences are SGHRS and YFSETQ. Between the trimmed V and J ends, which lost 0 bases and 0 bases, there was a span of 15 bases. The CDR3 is CASSLDLLTMTNYGYTF. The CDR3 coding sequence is TGCGCCAGCAGCTTGGATTTACTTACTATGACTAACTATGGCTACACCTTC.

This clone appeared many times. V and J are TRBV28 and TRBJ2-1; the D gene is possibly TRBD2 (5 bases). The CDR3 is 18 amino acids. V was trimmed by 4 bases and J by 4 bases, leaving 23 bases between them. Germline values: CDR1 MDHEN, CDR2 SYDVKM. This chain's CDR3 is CASSYKIALAVQYNEQFF. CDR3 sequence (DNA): TGTGCCAGCAGTTACAAGATCGCTCTAGCTGTTCAGTACAATGAGCAGTTCTTC.

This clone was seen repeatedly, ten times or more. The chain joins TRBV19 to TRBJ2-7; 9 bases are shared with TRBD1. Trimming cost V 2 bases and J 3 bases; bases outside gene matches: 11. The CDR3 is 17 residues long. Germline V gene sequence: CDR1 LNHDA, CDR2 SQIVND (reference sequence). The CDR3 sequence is CASSINFFGTGIYEQYF. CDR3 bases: TGTGCCAGTAGTATAAACTTTTTCGGGACAGGGATCTACGAGCAGTACTTC.

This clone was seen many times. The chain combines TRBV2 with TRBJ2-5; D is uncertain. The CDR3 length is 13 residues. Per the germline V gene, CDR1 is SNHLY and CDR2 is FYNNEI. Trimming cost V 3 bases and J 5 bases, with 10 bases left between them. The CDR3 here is CASSDGNRETQYF. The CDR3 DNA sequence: TGTGCCAGCAGTGATGGAAACCGGGAGACCCAGTACTTC.

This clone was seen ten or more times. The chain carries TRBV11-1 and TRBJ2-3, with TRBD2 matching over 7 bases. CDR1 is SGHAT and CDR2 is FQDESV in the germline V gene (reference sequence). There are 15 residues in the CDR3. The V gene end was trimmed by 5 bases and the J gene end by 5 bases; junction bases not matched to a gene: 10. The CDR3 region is CASSTGAGAGDTQYF. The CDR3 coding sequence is TGTGCCAGCAGCACCGGCGCGGGAGCTGGAGATACGCAGTATTTT.

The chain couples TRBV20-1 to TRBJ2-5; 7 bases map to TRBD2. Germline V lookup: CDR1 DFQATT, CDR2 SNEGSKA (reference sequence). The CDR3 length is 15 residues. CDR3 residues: CRDRVGGSGVETQYF. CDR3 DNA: TGCAGAGATAGAGTTGGAGGGAGCGGGGTGGAGACCCAGTACTTC.